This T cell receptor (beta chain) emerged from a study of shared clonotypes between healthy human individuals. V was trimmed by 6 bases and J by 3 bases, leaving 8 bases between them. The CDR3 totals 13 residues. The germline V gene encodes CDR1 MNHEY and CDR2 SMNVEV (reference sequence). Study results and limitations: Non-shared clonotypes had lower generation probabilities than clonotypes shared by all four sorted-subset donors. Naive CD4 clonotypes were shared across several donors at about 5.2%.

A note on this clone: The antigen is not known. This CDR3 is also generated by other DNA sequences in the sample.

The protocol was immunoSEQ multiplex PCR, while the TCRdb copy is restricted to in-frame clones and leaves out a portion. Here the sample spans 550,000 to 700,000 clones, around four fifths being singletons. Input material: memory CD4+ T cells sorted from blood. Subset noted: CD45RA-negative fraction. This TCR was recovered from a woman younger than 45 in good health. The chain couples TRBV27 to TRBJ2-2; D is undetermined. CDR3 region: CASSPLYTGELFF. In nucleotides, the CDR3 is TGTGCCAGCAGCCCACTATACACCGGGGAGCTGTTTTTT.